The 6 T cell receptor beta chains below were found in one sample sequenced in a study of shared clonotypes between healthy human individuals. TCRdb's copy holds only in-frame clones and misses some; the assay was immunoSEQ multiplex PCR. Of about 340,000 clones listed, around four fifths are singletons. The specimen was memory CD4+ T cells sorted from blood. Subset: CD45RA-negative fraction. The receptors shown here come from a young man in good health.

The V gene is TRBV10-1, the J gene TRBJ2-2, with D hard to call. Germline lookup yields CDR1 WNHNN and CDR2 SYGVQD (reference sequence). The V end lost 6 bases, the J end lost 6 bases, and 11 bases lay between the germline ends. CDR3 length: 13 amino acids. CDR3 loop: CASRNGVSGELFF. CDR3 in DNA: TGCGCCAGCAGGAATGGGGTGTCCGGGGAGCTGTTTTTT.

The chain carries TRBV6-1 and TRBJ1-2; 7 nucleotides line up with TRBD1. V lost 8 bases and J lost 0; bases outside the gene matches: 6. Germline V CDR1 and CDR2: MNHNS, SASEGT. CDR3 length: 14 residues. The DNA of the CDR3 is TGTGCCAGCGGGAGGGACAGAGCTAACTATGGCTACACCTTC. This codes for CASGRDRANYGYTF.

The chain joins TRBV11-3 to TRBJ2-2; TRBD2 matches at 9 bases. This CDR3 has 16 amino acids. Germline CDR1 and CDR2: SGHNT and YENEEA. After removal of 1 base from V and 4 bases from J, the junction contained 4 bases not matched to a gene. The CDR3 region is CASSLGSGSFTGELFF. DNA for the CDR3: TGTGCCAGCAGCTTAGGTAGCGGGAGTTTCACCGGGGAGCTGTTTTTT.

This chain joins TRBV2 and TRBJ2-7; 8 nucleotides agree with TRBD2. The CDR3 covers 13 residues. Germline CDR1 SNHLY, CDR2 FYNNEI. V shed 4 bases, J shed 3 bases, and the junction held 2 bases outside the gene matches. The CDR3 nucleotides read TGTGCCAGCAGTGCTGGGACTAGCTACGAGCAGTACTTC. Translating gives CASSAGTSYEQYF.

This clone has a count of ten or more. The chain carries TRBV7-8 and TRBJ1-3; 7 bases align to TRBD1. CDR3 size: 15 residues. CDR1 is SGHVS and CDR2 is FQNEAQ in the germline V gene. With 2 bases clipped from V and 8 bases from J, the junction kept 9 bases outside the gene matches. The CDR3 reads CASSLPGGRGDTIYF. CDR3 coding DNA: TGTGCCAGCAGCTTACCCGGTGGCAGGGGGGACACCATATATTTT.

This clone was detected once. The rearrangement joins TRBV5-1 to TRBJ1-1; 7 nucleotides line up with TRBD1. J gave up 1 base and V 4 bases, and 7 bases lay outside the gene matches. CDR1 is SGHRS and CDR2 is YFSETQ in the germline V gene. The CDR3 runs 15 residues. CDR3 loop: CASSVAGTENTEAFF. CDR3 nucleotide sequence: TGCGCCAGCAGCGTCGCCGGGACAGAGAACACTGAAGCTTTCTTT.